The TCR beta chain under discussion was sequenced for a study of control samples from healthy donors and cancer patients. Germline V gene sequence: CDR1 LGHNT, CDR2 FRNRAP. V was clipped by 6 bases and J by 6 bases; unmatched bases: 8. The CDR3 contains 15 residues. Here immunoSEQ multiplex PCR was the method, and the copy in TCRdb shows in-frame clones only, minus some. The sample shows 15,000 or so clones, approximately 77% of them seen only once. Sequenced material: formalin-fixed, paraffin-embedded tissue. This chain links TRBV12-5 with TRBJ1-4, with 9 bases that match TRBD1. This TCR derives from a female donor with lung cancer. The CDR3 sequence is CASGSRDRVDEKLFF. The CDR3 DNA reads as TGTGCTAGTGGCTCCCGGGACAGGGTGGATGAAAAACTGTTTTTT.